The table lists the clone carrying this T cell receptor (beta chain) with a few counts. Cohorts were assigned according to the clinical history that participants reported. The CDR3 spans 14 residues. Germline CDR1 and CDR2: SGHTA and FQGNSA. Trimming took 6 bases from V and 0 from J; bases not matched to a gene: 3. Generated by immunoSEQ multiplex PCR, the TCRdb table keeps only in-frame clones and is missing some. The repertoire holds 300,000 to 350,000 clones, about 87% seen once, with less than 6.5% in the top ten. These data belong to a study of blood T cell repertoires in COVID-19. This sequence originates from a man aged 25-40 years who had recovered from COVID-19. The genes are TRBV7-2 and TRBJ2-7, with TRBD2 matching 9 bases. Sequenced: PBMCs or T cells enriched from blood (not recorded which). The CDR3 loop reads CASRSGGSSYEQYF. CDR3 bases: TGTGCCAGCAGGAGCGGGGGGTCCTCCTACGAGCAGTACTTC.